A selection of T cell receptor beta chains follows, all from one sample in a study of T-cell reconstitution after alpha-beta-depleted transplantation in children. In TCRdb, the PCR reads were re-called with MiXCR into one record per CDR3 protein. The sample yields hundreds of thousands of distinct CDR3 sequences, 8% to 11% seen once. The sample consisted of PBMCs from the stem cell graft donor, taken from the stem cell graft. These receptors all stem from a human donor who donated a stem cell graft to a child with acute myeloid leukemia. CDR3s include the opening cysteine and the closing phenylalanine or tryptophan. A D gene is named only where the DNA matches it firmly. The listing skips clone size in some rows; elsewhere it reads once, few, many or a size class.

D gene	V gene	clone size	J gene	CDR3 protein	CDR3 DNA
TRBD2	TRBV2	.	TRBJ2-3	CASKGDGGRRTTDTQYF	TGTGCCAGCAAGGGGGACGGCGGGAGGCGAACCACAGATACGCAGTATTTT
.	TRBV25-1	medium-sized	TRBJ2-1	CASSEGPTDYNEQFF	TGTGCCAGCAGTGAGGGGCCTACCGATTACAATGAGCAGTTCTTC
TRBD1	TRBV7-9	many	TRBJ2-7	CASSFQRQGGYEQYF	TGTGCCAGCAGCTTCCAACGACAGGGCGGATACGAGCAGTACTTC
.	TRBV5-6	once	TRBJ1-2	CASTREGRGPTNYGYTF	TGTGCCAGCACCCGGGAGGGCAGGGGCCCGACTAACTATGGCTACACCTTC
.	TRBV28	.	TRBJ1-3	CASSFPMGIGSGNTIYF	TGTGCCAGCAGTTTCCCCATGGGGATCGGCTCTGGAAACACCATATATTTT
.	TRBV5-1	.	TRBJ2-5	CASSQGGRTQETQYF	TGCGCCAGCAGTCAGGGCGGCAGAACCCAAGAGACCCAGTACTTC
.	TRBV28	many	TRBJ1-1	CASSLWTGNTEAFF	TGTGCCAGCAGTTTATGGACAGGGAACACTGAAGCTTTCTTT
.	TRBV14	.	TRBJ2-5	CASSQYLGGKQETQYF	TGTGCCAGCAGCCAATATCTAGGAGGGAAACAAGAGACCCAGTACTTC
TRBD2	TRBV9	.	TRBJ2-6	CASSVEAGAVSGANVLTF	TGTGCCAGCAGCGTAGAGGCGGGAGCAGTCTCTGGGGCCAACGTCCTGACTTTC
.	TRBV27	.	TRBJ1-4	CASSRPGAGEKLFF	TGTGCCAGCAGTCGTCCGGGGGCAGGAGAAAAACTGTTTTTT
TRBD1	TRBV2	.	TRBJ2-7	CATRQGSYEQYF	TGTGCCACCCGACAGGGTTCCTACGAGCAGTACTTC
TRBD1	TRBV20-1	many	TRBJ2-1	CSARWGQGNNEQFF	TGCAGTGCTAGATGGGGACAGGGTAACAATGAGCAGTTCTTC
.	TRBV20-1	.	TRBJ1-5	CSARDALNQPQHF	TGCAGTGCTAGAGATGCCCTTAATCAGCCCCAGCATTTT
.	TRBV7-2	many	TRBJ2-1	CASSPPGVHEQFF	TGTGCCAGCAGCCCCCCGGGGGTACATGAGCAGTTCTTC
.	TRBV12-3/TRBV12-4	many	TRBJ2-2	CASSLLGAGELFF	TGTGCCAGCAGCCTTCTGGGGGCCGGGGAGCTGTTTTTT
TRBD2	TRBV20-1	.	TRBJ2-2	CCARVIAGGPNTGELFF	TGCTGTGCTAGAGTTATAGCGGGAGGGCCTAACACCGGGGAGCTGTTTTTT
.	TRBV5-1	.	TRBJ2-4	CASSLGLGLPPSNIQYF	TGCGCCAGCAGCTTGGGTCTAGGGCTACCCCCTTCGAACATTCAGTACTTC
.	TRBV28	.	TRBJ1-4	CASSIPGTSGEKLFF	TGTGCCAGCAGTATACCCGGGACGTCGGGTGAAAAACTGTTTTTT
.	TRBV5-1	few	TRBJ2-1	CASTGQKVHNEQFF	TGCGCCAGCACCGGACAGAAGGTCCACAATGAGCAGTTCTTC
.	TRBV7-2	.	TRBJ2-3	CASSSQPGTPITDTQYF	TGTGCCAGCAGCTCCCAACCCGGGACCCCCATCACAGATACGCAGTATTTT
.	TRBV28	few	TRBJ2-1	CASSTGGGGGNEQFF	TGTGCCAGCAGCACTGGGGGGGGAGGGGGCAATGAGCAGTTCTTC
TRBD2	TRBV9	few	TRBJ2-7	CASSVEAGAGYEQYF	TGTGCCAGCAGCGTAGAAGCGGGAGCGGGCTACGAGCAGTACTTC
.	TRBV7-2	many	TRBJ2-7	CASSYRGSGREQYF	TGTGCCAGCAGCTATCGGGGCTCCGGTAGAGAGCAGTACTTC
TRBD1	TRBV6-2/TRBV6-3	.	TRBJ1-5	CASSTTGGGVGQPQHF	TGTGCCAGCAGTACCACAGGGGGAGGGGTCGGCCAGCCCCAGCATTTT
.	TRBV14	many	TRBJ1-5	CASSQDVQGAQHF	TGTGCCAGCAGCCAAGATGTCCAGGGAGCCCAGCATTTT
TRBD1	TRBV20-1	.	TRBJ1-2	CSAPDRGGGYTF	TGCAGTGCTCCAGACAGGGGTGGAGGCTACACCTTC
TRBD2	TRBV7-3	few	TRBJ2-2	CASSLSALLASPGELFF	TGTGCCAGCAGCTTATCAGCTCTACTAGCGTCGCCCGGGGAGCTGTTTTTT
.	TRBV6-6	few	TRBJ1-1	CASRRDWAGGAEAFF	TGTGCCAGCAGGAGGGATTGGGCAGGAGGTGCTGAAGCTTTCTTT
.	TRBV7-6	.	TRBJ1-1	CASSLSPQGINTEAFF	TGTGCCAGCAGCTTATCCCCGCAGGGTATTAACACTGAAGCCTTCTTT
TRBD1	TRBV2	.	TRBJ1-1	CASTDRGRNTEAFF	TGTGCCAGCACCGACAGGGGCCGGAACACTGAAGCTTTCTTT
TRBD2	TRBV9	few	TRBJ2-1	CASSSEGGPTNEQFF	TGTGCCAGCAGCTCGGAGGGAGGGCCAACCAATGAGCAGTTCTTC
TRBD2	TRBV5-1	.	TRBJ2-1	CASSLATSEDEQFF	TGCGCCAGCAGCTTGGCGACTAGCGAGGATGAGCAGTTCTTC
TRBD2	TRBV12-3/TRBV12-4	.	TRBJ2-3	CASSLSGGNTDTQYF	TGTGCCAGCAGCCTTAGCGGGGGAAACACAGATACGCAGTATTTT
TRBD2	TRBV7-2	.	TRBJ2-7	CASSQLAGGPREQYF	TGTGCCAGCAGCCAGCTAGCGGGAGGGCCGAGGGAGCAGTACTTC
.	TRBV24-1	.	TRBJ2-1	CATSDLEPYNEQFF	TGTGCCACCAGTGATTTAGAGCCGTACAATGAGCAGTTCTTC
TRBD1	TRBV28	many	TRBJ1-5	CASSSDRVPHQPQHF	TGTGCCAGCAGTTCGGACAGGGTCCCACATCAGCCCCAGCATTTT
TRBD2	TRBV7-2	few	TRBJ2-3	CASSPPLGLAGDTQYF	TGTGCCAGCAGCCCACCCCTGGGGCTAGCGGGAGATACGCAGTATTTT
TRBD1	TRBV28	few	TRBJ2-5	CAGQGLYQETQYF	TGTGCCGGACAGGGGTTGTACCAAGAGACCCAGTACTTC
.	TRBV18	few	TRBJ2-7	CASSPGVPDLYEQYF	TGTGCCAGCTCACCAGGTGTGCCAGATCTTTACGAGCAGTACTTC
TRBD2	TRBV5-1	.	TRBJ2-1	CASSGGGSGSRQFF	TGCGCCAGCAGCGGAGGGGGTAGCGGGAGTCGGCAGTTCTTC
.	TRBV10-3	many	TRBJ2-1	CAITNILHNEQFF	TGTGCCATCACCAATATCCTCCACAATGAGCAGTTCTTC
.	TRBV14	.	TRBJ1-5	CASSQLQGGTQPQHF	TGTGCCAGCAGCCAGCTACAGGGAGGGACGCAGCCCCAGCATTTT
TRBD1	TRBV11-2	.	TRBJ1-4	CASSARGQNEKLFF	TGTGCCAGCAGCGCTCGGGGACAGAATGAAAAACTGTTTTTT
TRBD2	TRBV12-3/TRBV12-4	.	TRBJ2-7	CASSLMAGGREQYF	TGTGCCAGCAGTTTAATGGCGGGAGGAAGAGAGCAGTACTTC
.	TRBV7-8	few	TRBJ2-3	CASSPFDTQYF	TGTGCCAGCAGCCCTTTTGATACGCAGTATTTT
.	TRBV6-5	many	TRBJ2-7	CASSYSYGYEQYF	TGTGCCAGCAGTTACTCATATGGATACGAGCAGTACTTC
.	TRBV2	few	TRBJ2-2	CASRDKVLTGELFF	TGTGCCAGCAGGGACAAGGTTTTGACCGGGGAGCTGTTTTTT
TRBD2	TRBV19	.	TRBJ2-1	CASSSGSISNEQFF	TGTGCCAGTAGCAGCGGGAGTATCAGTAATGAGCAGTTCTTC
.	TRBV5-5	.	TRBJ2-2	CASILGGAHAGELFF	TGTGCCAGCATCCTTGGAGGGGCGCACGCCGGGGAGCTGTTTTTT
.	TRBV5-6	.	TRBJ2-7	CASSLCFMREAVGYEQYF	TGTGCCAGCAGCTTGTGCTTTATGAGGGAGGCCGTAGGGTACGAGCAGTACTTC
.	TRBV7-2	many	TRBJ1-1	CASSWGRNTEAFF	TGTGCCAGCAGCTGGGGACGGAACACTGAAGCTTTCTTT
.	TRBV20-1	.	TRBJ2-3	CSGIRFSGGTDTQYF	TGCAGTGGTATAAGATTTAGTGGGGGGACAGATACGCAGTATTTT
.	TRBV5-6	.	TRBJ2-7	CASSLAAGVEQYF	TGTGCCAGCAGCTTGGCCGCAGGGGTCGAGCAGTACTTC
.	TRBV5-1	.	TRBJ2-7	CASSLGRLPGGHEQYF	TGCGCCAGCAGCTTGGGTCGACTGCCGGGCGGCCACGAGCAGTACTTC
.	TRBV7-9	many	TRBJ1-1	CASSLRTENTEAFF	TGTGCCAGCAGCTTAAGGACAGAGAACACTGAAGCTTTCTTT